These 19 T cell receptor beta chains originate from one sample sequenced in a study of cytomegalovirus exposure and HLA in healthy donors. Primers: 60 Vbeta forward and 13 Jbeta reverse. The repertoire was sequenced with immunoSEQ multiplex PCR; TCRdb's copy has only in-frame clones and lacks some. The sample holds 200,000 to 250,000 clones, roughly three quarters seen once. Sequenced material: PBMCs. Receptor source: a man between 45 and 60 years old in good health and CMV-seronegative.

V gene TRBV30 combines with J gene TRBJ2-3; 9 nucleotides align to TRBD1. The germline V gene has CDR1 GTSNPN and CDR2 SVGIG (reference sequence). CDR3 size: 15 residues. Trimming took 1 base from V and 4 from J; bases not matched to a gene: 6. The DNA for the CDR3 is TGTGCCTGGAGTGGGGGGACAGGGCTGGCAGATACGCAGTATTTT. Translating gives CAWSGGTGLADTQYF.

The chain carries TRBV5-1 and TRBJ2-4; D gene unclear. Germline CDR1 is SGHRS and CDR2 is YFSETQ. The ends were cut back, 1 base at V and 1 base at J, with 6 bases in the middle. CDR3 size: 14 residues. The CDR3, as DNA: TGCGCCAGCAGCTTGACTGAGGCCAAAAACATTCAGTACTTC. Protein sequence: CASSLTEAKNIQYF.

The chain is built from TRBV19 and TRBJ2-2; D unclear. The CDR3 loop spans 15 amino acids. Trimming shortened V by 7 bases and J by 1 base, and 13 bases separated the two germline ends. The germline CDR1 and CDR2 sequences are LNHDA and SQIVND (reference sequence). In nucleotides, the CDR3 is TGTGCCAGTACCCCGACTGGCGGGAACACCGGGGAGCTGTTTTTT. Amino acids: CASTPTGGNTGELFF.

The gene calls are TRBV6-1 and TRBJ2-3; 9 bases match TRBD1. This CDR3 comprises 17 residues. V was pared by 1 base and J by 2 bases, with 7 bases of the junction left unmatched. Germline V gene data show CDR1 as MNHNS and CDR2 as SASEGT. The CDR3 sequence is CASSEVTGTGYTDTQYF. For the CDR3, the DNA is TGTGCCAGCAGTGAAGTAACCGGGACAGGGTACACAGATACGCAGTATTTT.

V usage is TRBV7-2 and J usage is TRBJ2-1, with 14 bases that match TRBD2. Germline CDR1 is SGHTA and CDR2 is FQGNSA. This CDR3 region has 16 residues. The junction had 6 bases not matched to a gene; V was cut back by 5 bases and J by 6 bases. The CDR3 loop reads CASSQGLAGALNEQFF. The CDR3 DNA reads as TGTGCCAGCAGCCAGGGACTAGCGGGAGCACTCAATGAGCAGTTCTTC.

This clone came up once. The gene calls are TRBV5-4 and TRBJ2-3; D is unresolved. The CDR3 extends over 12 amino acids. The V and J ends lost 3 bases and 3 bases respectively, with 5 bases between them. Germline assignment: CDR1 SGHNT and CDR2 YYREEE (reference sequence). The CDR3 loop is CASSSVTDTQYF. For the CDR3, the DNA is TGTGCCAGCAGCTCAGTTACAGATACGCAGTATTTT.

The chain is built from TRBV6-6 and TRBJ1-1, with a possible D match to TRBD1 (5 bases). Deletions cut 1 base from V and 1 base from J, with 7 bases between. CDR1 is MNHNY and CDR2 is SVGAGI in the germline V gene (reference sequence). The CDR3 totals 14 residues. The CDR3 region is CASSYYGQNTEAFF. DNA for the CDR3: TGTGCCAGCAGTTACTACGGACAGAACACTGAAGCTTTCTTT.

This clone was seen just once. V gene TRBV5-1 combines with J gene TRBJ2-5; 9 bases map to TRBD2. CDR1 is SGHRS, CDR2 YFSETQ, per germline. CDR3 length: 14 residues. V shed 8 bases and J 5 bases; nucleotides not matched to a gene: 10. CDR3 residues: CASGMAGGGETQYF. CDR3 nucleotide sequence: TGCGCCAGTGGAATGGCGGGAGGGGGGGAGACCCAGTACTTC.

The V and J genes are TRBV6-1 and TRBJ2-3, with 11 bases identical to TRBD2. Germline CDR1 is MNHNS and CDR2 is SASEGT. With 1 base clipped from V and 10 bases from J, the junction kept 7 bases outside the gene matches. There are 15 residues in the CDR3. CDR3 sequence reads: CASSEELAGDYAQYF. Written as DNA, the CDR3 is TGTGCCAGCAGTGAAGAACTAGCGGGAGATTATGCGCAGTATTTT.

V usage is TRBV30 and J usage is TRBJ1-1; the match to TRBD1 covers 7 bases. Losses at the gene ends were 8 bases for V and 0 bases for J; bases not matched to a gene: 6. Germline CDR1 is GTSNPN and CDR2 is SVGIG (reference sequence). The CDR3 contains 13 residues. The CDR3 DNA follows: TGTGCCACCCGACAGGGATTGAACACTGAAGCTTTCTTT. Translation gives CATRQGLNTEAFF.

The rearrangement joins TRBV6-1 to TRBJ1-2; D unclear. The CDR3 has 15 amino acids. Germline-derived CDR1 and CDR2 are MNHNS and SASEGT. Trimming took 1 base from V and 3 from J, leaving 12 bases between them. This CDR3 is CASSEGRVGDYGYTF. The CDR3 coding sequence is TGTGCCAGCAGTGAAGGGCGGGTGGGTGACTATGGCTACACCTTC.

DNA for the CDR3: TGTGCCAGCAGTTTAACTCCTTTACGAGGGCAGTACTTC. Translation gives CASSLTPLRGQYF. The rearrangement links TRBV27 to TRBJ2-7; D not certain. Germline V gene lookup returns CDR1 MNHEY and CDR2 SMNVEV (reference sequence). V was clipped by 2 bases and J by 9 bases, with 14 bases between them. The CDR3 length is 13 residues.

V usage is TRBV7-9 and J usage is TRBJ2-2; D is ambiguous. Germline lookup yields CDR1 SEHNR and CDR2 FQNEAQ (reference sequence). The ends were cut back, 0 bases at V and 4 bases at J, with 6 bases in the middle. CDR3 size: 14 residues. The CDR3, as DNA: TGTGCCAGCAGCTTAGCGCTGGCCACCGGGGAGCTGTTTTTT. This encodes CASSLALATGELFF.

The V call is TRBV5-8, the J call TRBJ2-7; D possibly corresponds to TRBD2 (7 bases). The CDR3 has 14 amino acids. Trimming shortened V by 1 base and J by 7 bases, and 15 bases separated the two germline ends. Germline CDR1 SGHTS, CDR2 YDEGEE. The CDR3 nucleotides read TGTGCCAGCAGCTTGATCGCGGGGGCTCGGGAGCAGTACTTC. This sequence encodes CASSLIAGAREQYF.

This chain links TRBV7-2 with TRBJ2-3; 9 bases fit TRBD2. The CDR3 consists of 16 residues. After removal of 1 base from V and 2 bases from J, the junction contained 4 bases not matched to a gene. Germline CDR1 SGHTA, CDR2 FQGNSA. In nucleotides, the CDR3 is TGTGCCAGCAGCTTAGTCGCGGGAGGGAACACAGATACGCAGTATTTT. This gives the protein CASSLVAGGNTDTQYF.

The rearrangement joins TRBV30 to TRBJ1-4; a weak D match, TRBD1 (5 bases). The CDR3 length is 14 residues. Germline V gene sequence: CDR1 GTSNPN, CDR2 SVGIG (reference sequence). Trimming shortened V by 6 bases and J by 2 bases, and 13 bases separated the two germline ends. This CDR3 is CACMGGRTNEKLFF. The DNA of the CDR3 is TGTGCCTGTATGGGGGGACGGACTAATGAAAAACTGTTTTTT.

V is TRBV4-1 and J is TRBJ2-1; 8 bases map to TRBD2. Germline CDR1 is MGHRA and CDR2 is YSYEKL. The CDR3 extends over 20 amino acids. The junction had 23 bases not matched to a gene; V was cut back by 0 bases and J by 10 bases. The CDR3, as DNA: TGCGCCAGCAGCCAAGAGGGACTAGATGGGGCTTCTGGGGTCCGGGAGGAGCAGTTCTTC. This gives the protein CASSQEGLDGASGVREEQFF.

V and J are TRBV19 and TRBJ1-5; maybe TRBD1 (5 bases). The CDR3 is 17 residues long. The germline CDR1 and CDR2 sequences are LNHDA and SQIVND (reference sequence). Deletions cut 1 base from V and 0 bases from J, with 13 bases between. The CDR3 here is CASSIASTGFSNQPQHF. The DNA of the CDR3 is TGTGCCAGTAGTATAGCTTCCACAGGCTTTAGCAATCAGCCCCAGCATTTT.

The rearrangement links TRBV27 to TRBJ2-1, with TRBD2 matching 12 bases. The ends lost 3 bases at V and 6 bases at J; junction bases unmatched: 3. CDR1 is MNHEY and CDR2 is SMNVEV in the germline V gene (reference sequence). This CDR3 contains 15 residues. CDR3 sequence: CASSFRTSGINEQFF. The CDR3 DNA sequence: TGTGCCAGCAGTTTTCGGACTAGCGGGATCAATGAGCAGTTCTTC.